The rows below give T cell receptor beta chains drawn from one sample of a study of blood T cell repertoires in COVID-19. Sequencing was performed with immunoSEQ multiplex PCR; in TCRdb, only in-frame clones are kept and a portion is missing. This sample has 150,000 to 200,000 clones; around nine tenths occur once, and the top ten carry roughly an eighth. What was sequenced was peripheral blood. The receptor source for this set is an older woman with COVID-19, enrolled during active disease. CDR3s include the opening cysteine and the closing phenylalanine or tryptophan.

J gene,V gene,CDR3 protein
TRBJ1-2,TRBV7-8,CASSLGTDYGYTF
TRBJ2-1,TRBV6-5,CASSRGPKVHEQFF
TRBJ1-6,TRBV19,CASSGQGSYNSPLHF
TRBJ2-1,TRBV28,CASSLMEYLLAGYNEQFF
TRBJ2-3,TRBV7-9,CASSFVPTSTDTQYF
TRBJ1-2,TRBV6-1,CASSEATGIYGYTF
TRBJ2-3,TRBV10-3,CAISESKNYGAGERDTQYF
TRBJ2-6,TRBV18,CASSPAISGANVLTF
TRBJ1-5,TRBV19,CASSIWQGNQPQHF
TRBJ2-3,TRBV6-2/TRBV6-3,CASSPRFAGGADTQYF
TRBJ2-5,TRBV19,CASSIRLAGEMSETQYF
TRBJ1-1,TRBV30,CAWRRTGNTEAFF
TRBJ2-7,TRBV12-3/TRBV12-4,CASSLNRGYEQYF
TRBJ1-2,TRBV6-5,CASSSIGSGYTF
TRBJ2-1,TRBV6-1,CASSALPGHSYNEQFF
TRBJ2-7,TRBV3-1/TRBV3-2,CASSQGRATSYEQYF
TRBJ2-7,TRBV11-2,CASSLVTSGPAYEQYF
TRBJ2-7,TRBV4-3,CASSQDGALAYEQYF
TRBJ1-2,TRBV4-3,CASSQVGGVLTGYTF
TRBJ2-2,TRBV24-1,CATSDRATGELFF
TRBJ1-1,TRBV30,CAWSVSGQLKAFF
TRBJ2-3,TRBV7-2,CASSSRPETSLSTDTQYF
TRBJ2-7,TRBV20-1,CSASQSASGSYEQYF
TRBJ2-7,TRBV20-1,CSAGDPGHPTYEQYF
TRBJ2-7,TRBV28,CASSLPQRTTSSYEQYF
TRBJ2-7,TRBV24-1,CATSKLGTSGSYEQYF
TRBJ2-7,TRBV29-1,CSVEDPGDEQYF
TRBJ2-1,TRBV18,CASSTTSGRGSYNEQFF
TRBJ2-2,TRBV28,CASRPSGKNTGELFF
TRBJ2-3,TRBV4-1,CASSQLLTASTDTQYF
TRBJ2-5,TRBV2,CASRRLYRDRGQETQYF
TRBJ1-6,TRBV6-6,CASSYSTAGENSPLHF
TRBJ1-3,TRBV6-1,CASSDGLGNTIYF
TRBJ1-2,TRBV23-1,CASSQGSDRDGYTF
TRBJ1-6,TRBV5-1,CASSLGQGANSPLHF
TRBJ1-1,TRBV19,CASSNFRTGRTEAFF